The entry below describes one T cell receptor (beta chain). Its specificity is unknown. The data were taken from a study of CD8 T cells in ankylosing spondylitis. Study-wide results and caveats: One TCR beta motif, made up of seven to nine highly homologous variants, appeared characteristic of ankylosing spondylitis blood.

Germline V CDR1 and CDR2: LGHDT, YNNKEL (reference sequence). V was shortened by 1 base and J by 3 bases, with 11 bases between the two germline ends. The CDR3 contains 15 residues. One entry per CDR3 protein results from TCRdb running MiXCR on the 5' RACE reads. The sample comprises a few hundred thousand distinct CDR3 sequences, around 20% of which are singletons, and about a sixth rests with the top ten. The source of this sequence is a male donor with ankylosing spondylitis. V and J are TRBV3-1 and TRBJ2-3, with D perhaps given as TRBD1 or TRBD2 (5 bases each). Sequencing used blood, either unsorted or a sorted T cell fraction (not recorded which). The CDR3 DNA is TGTGCCAGCAGCCAAGGGGCCGGGGCGACAGATACGCAGTATTTT. Translation gives CASSQGAGATDTQYF.